These 3 T cell receptor beta chains were sequenced from one sample in a study of PD-1 blockade in classical Hodgkin lymphoma. Time point in this sample: cycle 4 day 1 (C4D1), after around six weeks of nivolumab. Every patient experienced relapse after autologous stem cell transplantation, and brentuximab vedotin exposure varied. Libraries were prepared by immunoSEQ multiplex PCR; TCRdb keeps only in-frame clonotypes and omits some of them. The table includes about 44,000 clones, 55% to 80% detected once. Material: peripheral blood mononuclear cells (PBMCs), obtained before the fourth cycle of nivolumab. Source of these receptors: a human donor with classical Hodgkin lymphoma.

Note on this clone: Additional DNA sequences in this sample encode the identical CDR3. The chain has TRBV7-2 and TRBJ2-3, with 16 bases lining up with TRBD2. Trimming at V came to 1 base and at J to 3 bases, leaving 1 base not matched to a gene. The CDR3 totals 17 residues. Germline assignment: CDR1 SGHTA and CDR2 FQGNSA. CDR3 region: CASSLEGLAGGTDTQYF. CDR3 DNA: TGTGCCAGCAGCTTAGAGGGACTAGCGGGGGGGACAGATACGCAGTATTTT.

The genes are TRBV5-5 and TRBJ2-3, with unresolved D. Trimming stripped 1 base from V and 0 bases from J, with 12 bases between. Per the germline V gene, CDR1 is SGHKS and CDR2 is YYEKEE (reference sequence). The CDR3 contains 16 residues. For the CDR3, the DNA is TGTGCCAGCAGCTTGTTGTCCGCAGGTAGCACAGATACGCAGTATTTT. Amino acids: CASSLLSAGSTDTQYF. The full variable domain, its missing parts supplied by reference TRBV5-5 and TRBJ2-3, is DAGVTQSPTHLIKTRGQQVTLRCSPISGHKSVSWYQQVLGQGPQFIFQYYEKEERGRGNFPDRFSARQFPNYSSELNVNALLLGDSALYLCASSLLSAGSTDTQYFGPGTRLTVL.

The chain couples TRBV14 to TRBJ2-5, with D perhaps TRBD2 (6 bases). This CDR3 spans 16 amino acids. V gave up 0 bases and J gave up 2 bases, with 13 bases separating them. Per the germline V gene, CDR1 is SGHDN and CDR2 is FVKESK. In DNA, the CDR3 is TGTGCCAGCAGCCAAGATATGCGCGGGGATCAAGAGACCCAGTACTTC. It specifies CASSQDMRGDQETQYF. The full variable domain, with the rest looked up from reference TRBV14 and TRBJ2-5, is EAGVTQFPSHSVIEKGQTVTLRCDPISGHDNLYWYRRVMGKEIKFLLHFVKESKQDESGMPNNRFLAERTGGTYSTLKVQPAELEDSGVYFCASSQDMRGDQETQYFGPGTRLLVL.